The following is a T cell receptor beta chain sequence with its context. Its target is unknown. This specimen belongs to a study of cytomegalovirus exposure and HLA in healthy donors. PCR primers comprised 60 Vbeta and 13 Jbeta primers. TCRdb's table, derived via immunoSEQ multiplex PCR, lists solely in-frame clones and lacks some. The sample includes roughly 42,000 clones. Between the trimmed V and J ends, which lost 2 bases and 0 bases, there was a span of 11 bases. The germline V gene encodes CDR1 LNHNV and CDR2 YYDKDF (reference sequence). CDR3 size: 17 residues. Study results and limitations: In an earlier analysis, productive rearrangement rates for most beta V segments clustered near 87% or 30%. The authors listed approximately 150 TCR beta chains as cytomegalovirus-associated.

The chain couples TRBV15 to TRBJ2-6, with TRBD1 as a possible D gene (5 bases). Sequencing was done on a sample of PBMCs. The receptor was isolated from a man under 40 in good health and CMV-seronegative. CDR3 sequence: CATSRHDSFSGANVLTF. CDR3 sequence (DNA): TGTGCCACCAGCAGACACGACAGCTTCTCTGGGGCCAACGTCCTGACTTTC. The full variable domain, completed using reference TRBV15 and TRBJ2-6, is DAMVIQNPRYQVTQFGKPVTLSCSQTLNHNVMYWYQQKSSQAPKLLFHYYDKDFNNEADTPDNFQSRRPNTSFCFLDIRSPGLGDTAMYLCATSRHDSFSGANVLTFGAGSRLTVL.